Listed below are T cell receptor beta chains from one sample, sequenced in a study of CD8 T cells in ankylosing spondylitis. From the 5' RACE reads, TCRdb called clonotypes with MiXCR, one entry per CDR3 protein. The sample shows 200,000 to 300,000 distinct CDR3 sequences, 20% to 30% of them seen only once. Material: blood, either unsorted or a sorted T cell fraction (not recorded which). These receptors originate from a male donor with ankylosing spondylitis or in good health (not recorded which). Both conserved end residues are part of each CDR3. Some rows have no size entry. The others give once, few or many, or a class for an expanded clone.

j_gene | v_gene | abundance | CDR3aa
TRBJ2-3 | TRBV12-3/TRBV12-4 | . | CASSPQRTDTQYF
TRBJ1-5 | TRBV2 | few | CASVQEGGNQPQHF
TRBJ2-7 | TRBV15 | . | CATSRVGSSYEQYF
TRBJ2-5 | TRBV27 | . | CALSLSPGTSGGQQETQYF
TRBJ2-1 | TRBV20-1 | . | CSARGDRGGQFF
TRBJ2-2 | TRBV20-1 | few | CSARALRGTNTGELFF
TRBJ2-7 | TRBV5-1 | many | CASSLKSGLDEQYF
TRBJ2-1 | TRBV6-2/TRBV6-3 | . | CASRGDSLGSNEQFF
TRBJ1-5 | TRBV6-1 | few | CASSESVYQPQHF
TRBJ1-5 | TRBV20-1 | . | CSARAQRQIHQPQHF
TRBJ2-7 | TRBV5-1 | few | CASTELAGDLTYEQYF
TRBJ2-6 | TRBV18 | few | CASSPRDRGLSGANVLTF
TRBJ2-3 | TRBV12-3/TRBV12-4 | many | CASTPPRLAYSTDTQYF
TRBJ2-7 | TRBV20-1 | few | CSARAGTTYEQYF
TRBJ2-3 | TRBV4-2 | . | CAMGPGHRDTQYF
TRBJ2-3 | TRBV9 | many | CASSVGPFDTQYF
TRBJ2-2 | TRBV12-3/TRBV12-4 | . | CASSLLAFDTGELFF
TRBJ2-2 | TRBV11-3 | few | CASSLRKRGGITGELFF
TRBJ2-5 | TRBV11-2 | . | CASSAQGAGGETQYF
TRBJ2-5 | TRBV6-1 | . | CASSDASGETQYF
TRBJ2-3 | TRBV4-2 | . | CASSRRQGEDTQYF
TRBJ2-7 | TRBV6-1 | . | CASTPGISYEQYF
TRBJ2-1 | TRBV20-1 | once | CSARMGLAGTPQFF
TRBJ2-5 | TRBV7-2 | . | CASSLAERRETQYF
TRBJ2-3 | TRBV20-1 | . | CSANGGGGTDTQYF
TRBJ2-5 | TRBV20-1 | few | CSASATYQETQYF
TRBJ2-7 | TRBV12-3/TRBV12-4 | many | CASSFTGTGLYEQYF
TRBJ2-7 | TRBV12-3/TRBV12-4 | many | CATRQGAGSYEQYF
TRBJ2-1 | TRBV10-3 | . | CAISDRTLGSNEQFF
TRBJ2-1 | TRBV2 | few | CASRPQGNEQFF
TRBJ2-7 | TRBV15 | many | CATSRDAYEQYF
TRBJ1-5 | TRBV20-1 | many | CSARDGYGRSNQPQHF
TRBJ2-5 | TRBV20-1 | few | CSARMTGAVETQYF
TRBJ2-7 | TRBV20-1 | few | CSVSGAGRSYEQYF
TRBJ1-2 | TRBV29-1 | few | CSVEDPAFTSYGYTF
TRBJ2-7 | TRBV7-9 | many | CASSLELAASYEQYF
TRBJ2-3 | TRBV4-2 | many | CASSHPGGGSTDTQYF
TRBJ2-1 | TRBV20-1 | many | CSAVRGGQVHNEQFF
TRBJ2-4 | TRBV7-9 | . | CASSPKFRVGNIQYF
TRBJ2-3 | TRBV12-3/TRBV12-4 | many | CASSPRTGSLGTQYF
TRBJ1-2 | TRBV20-1 | . | CSAKQVYGYTF
TRBJ2-7 | TRBV29-1 | . | CSVAGSYEQYF
TRBJ2-3 | TRBV28 | many | CASSFSGSRDTQYF
TRBJ2-3 | TRBV14 | . | CASSQGGLAAYF
TRBJ2-1 | TRBV29-1 | . | CSVEDPRDWKKTSNEQFF
TRBJ2-7 | TRBV6-1 | . | CASSGRGPPGEQYF